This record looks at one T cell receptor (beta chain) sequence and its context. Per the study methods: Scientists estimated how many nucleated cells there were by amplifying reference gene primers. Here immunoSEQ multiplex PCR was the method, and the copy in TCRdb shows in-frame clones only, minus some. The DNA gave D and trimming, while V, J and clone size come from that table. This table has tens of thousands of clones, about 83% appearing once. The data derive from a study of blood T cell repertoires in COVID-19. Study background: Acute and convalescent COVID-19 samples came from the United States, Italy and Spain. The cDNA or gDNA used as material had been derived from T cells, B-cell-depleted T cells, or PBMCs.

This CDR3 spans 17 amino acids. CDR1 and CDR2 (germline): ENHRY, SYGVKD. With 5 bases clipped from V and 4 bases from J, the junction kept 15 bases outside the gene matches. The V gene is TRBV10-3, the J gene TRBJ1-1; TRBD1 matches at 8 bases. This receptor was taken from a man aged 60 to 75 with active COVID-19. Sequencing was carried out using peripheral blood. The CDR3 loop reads CAISSTGATVEGTEAFF. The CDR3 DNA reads TGTGCCATCAGTTCGACAGGGGCGACTGTGGAGGGCACTGAAGCTTTCTTT.